Below, 10 T cell receptor beta chains from the same sample are listed, as sequenced in a study of chemoradiotherapy in HPV16-positive cancers (dated by TCRdb to 2021 to 2024). The library relied on the immunoSEQ multiplex PCR assay. Entries here come from immuneACCESS through TCRdb and include only in-frame sequences with V and J called. Some clones fail to appear in such tables; in the studies checked, an unresolved V gene covers under half of the shortfall, and the cause of the remainder is unknown. This sample lists thousands of clones; 75% were detected once. Of the sample, roughly 8.3% is held by the ten largest clones. This material was collected from a patient who underwent chemoradiotherapy. These receptor sequences come from a human donor with HPV-associated anogenital cancer.

The V gene is TRBV7-2, the J gene TRBJ1-2, with D perhaps TRBD1 (5 bases). From germline, CDR1 is SGHTA and CDR2 FQGNSA. The CDR3 extends over 16 amino acids. V gave up 0 bases and J gave up 4 bases, with 15 bases separating them. The chain's CDR3 is CASSLALTVGGYGYTF. As DNA, the CDR3 is TGTGCCAGCAGCTTAGCCTTAACAGTGGGGGGCTATGGCTACACCTTC.

This clone was detected a few times. V and J are TRBV11-2 and TRBJ1-3; D not certain. In germline, CDR1 is SGHAT, CDR2 FQNNGV. The CDR3 extends over 15 amino acids. The V end lost 5 bases, the J end lost 0 bases, and 11 bases lay between the germline ends. This CDR3 reads CASSRGESSGNTIYF. DNA for the CDR3: TGTGCCAGCAGCCGCGGGGAAAGCTCTGGAAACACCATATATTTT.

The chain recombines TRBV6-5 with TRBJ1-1, with D possibly TRBD1 on 5 matching bases. V dropped 8 bases and J dropped 5 bases, with 18 bases sitting between them. Germline CDR1 reads MNHEY; CDR2 reads SVGAGI. The CDR3 consists of 14 residues. CDR3 nucleotide sequence: TGTGCCAGCGCGTGGGGGGTGAGGAGAACTGAAGCTTTCTTT. It translates to CASAWGVRRTEAFF.

The V gene is TRBV30, the J gene TRBJ2-7; unclear D gene. There are 11 residues in the CDR3. V lost 4 bases to trimming and J lost 9 bases, with 13 bases between them. CDR1 GTSNPN and CDR2 SVGIG come from the germline V gene (reference sequence). For the CDR3, the DNA is TGTGCCTGGACTACGATTGGTGTGCAGTACTTC. Translating gives CAWTTIGVQYF.

The gene calls are TRBV11-2 and TRBJ2-5; 11 nucleotides align to TRBD2. CDR1 is SGHAT, CDR2 FQNNGV, per germline. The CDR3 loop spans 15 amino acids. The junction had 7 bases not matched to a gene; V was cut back by 5 bases and J by 5 bases. CDR3 DNA: TGTGCCAGCAGCCAGCAACTAGCGGGGGAGGAGACCCAGTACTTC. Its protein is CASSQQLAGEETQYF.

V gene TRBV19 combines with J gene TRBJ2-3; D remains ambiguous. CDR1 is LNHDA and CDR2 is SQIVND in the germline V gene (reference sequence). Trimming took off 3 bases at V and 5 bases at J, with 12 bases between the two ends. The CDR3 is 14 amino acids. For the CDR3, the DNA is TGTGCCAGTAGTATCCGGGTTTTGGGAGATACGCAGTATTTT. This codes for CASSIRVLGDTQYF.

The V and J genes are TRBV21-1 and TRBJ1-5. TRBV21-1 represents a pseudogene. CDR3 length: 16 residues. The CDR3 nucleotides read TGTGCCAGCAGCAAACTCAGGGGAGGTATCAATCAGCCCCAGCATTTT. This gives the protein CASSKLRGGINQPQHF.

The chain has TRBV6-1 and TRBJ2-1; weak D call: TRBD1 (5 bases). This CDR3 is 16 amino acids long. Germline CDR1 and CDR2: MNHNS and SASEGT. V dropped 2 bases and J dropped 0 bases, with 11 bases sitting between them. In DNA, the CDR3 is TGTGCCAGCAGTGAATTGGACAAGGCCTCCTACAATGAGCAGTTCTTC. It is translated as CASSELDKASYNEQFF.

The CDR3 loop reads CASSIPQGSSYNEQFF. In nucleotides, the CDR3 is TGTGCCAGCAGCATACCACAGGGGAGCTCCTACAATGAGCAGTTCTTC. The chain recombines TRBV5-4 with TRBJ2-1; 7 nucleotides match TRBD1. V trimming: 4 bases; J trimming: 0 bases; junction bases outside the gene matches: 7. This CDR3 is 16 amino acids long. Germline values: CDR1 SGHNT, CDR2 YYREEE (reference sequence).

This clone has only one observation. The J gene is TRBJ1-6, the V gene TRBV2; D gene unclear. The germline V gene encodes CDR1 SNHLY and CDR2 FYNNEI. Trimming took off 6 bases at V and 9 bases at J, with 21 bases between the two ends. The CDR3 consists of 16 residues. Here the CDR3 reads CASSLLGEYHSSPLHF. CDR3 DNA: TGTGCCAGCAGCCTCCTCGGGGAATATCATAGTTCACCCCTCCACTTT. The full variable domain, with the rest looked up from reference TRBV2 and TRBJ1-6, is EPEVTQTPSHQVTQMGQEVILRCVPISNHLYFYWYRQILGQKVEFLVSFYNNEISEKSEIFDDQFSVERPDGSNFTLKIRSTKLEDSAMYFCASSLLGEYHSSPLHFGNGTRLTVT.